Listed here are 4 T cell receptor beta chains from one sample, sequenced in a study of cytomegalovirus exposure and HLA in healthy donors. Both 60 Vbeta primers and 13 Jbeta primers went into the PCR. Repertoires were generated with immunoSEQ multiplex PCR, while TCRdb's copy carries only in-frame clones and drops some. The sample has about 82,000 clones, 70% to 80% seen once. The sample taken for sequencing was PBMCs. All receptors come from a man aged 40-55 years in good health and CMV-seropositive.

V and J are TRBV5-6 and TRBJ2-3, with 9 bases fitting TRBD2. CDR1 and CDR2 from the germline V gene are SGHDT and YYEEEE. The CDR3 totals 16 residues. The trim removed 6 bases at V and 2 bases at J, leaving 10 bases unmatched. CDR3 in amino acids: CASKVSTSGSTDTQYF. The CDR3 DNA follows: TGTGCCAGCAAAGTCTCGACTAGCGGATCCACAGATACGCAGTATTTT.

This clone showed up just a few times. V usage is TRBV5-1 and J usage is TRBJ1-2; 8 nucleotides line up with TRBD1. The CDR3 has 13 amino acids. J gave up 3 bases and V 4 bases, and 2 bases lay outside the gene matches. Germline CDR1 reads SGHRS; CDR2 reads YFSETQ. The CDR3 DNA reads TGCGCCAGCAGCCCGACAGGGGACTATGGCTACACCTTC. Amino acid sequence: CASSPTGDYGYTF. Using reference TRBV5-1 and TRBJ1-2 for the parts outside the CDR3, the full variable domain is KAGVTQTPRYLIKTRGQQVTLSCSPISGHRSVSWYQQTPGQGLQFLFEYFSETQRNKGNFPGRFSGRQFSNSRSEMNVSTLELGDSALYLCASSPTGDYGYTFGSGTRLTVV.

The chain combines TRBV7-2 with TRBJ1-6; unclear D gene. Germline CDR1 and CDR2: SGHTA and FQGNSA. The CDR3 spans 14 residues. V lost 5 bases and J lost 5, with 10 bases in between. DNA of the CDR3: TGTGCCAGCAGCCCCCTCGGGGATAATTCACCCCTCCACTTT. Protein: CASSPLGDNSPLHF.

The rearrangement uses TRBV30 and TRBJ1-3; TRBD1 aligns across 7 bases. The V gene's germline CDR1 is GTSNPN and CDR2 SVGIG (reference sequence). The CDR3 runs to 14 residues. Trimming removed 6 bases from V and 6 bases from J; junction bases left unmatched: 11. The CDR3 loop is CACFNRGTENTIYF. CDR3 nucleotides: TGTGCCTGTTTCAACAGGGGAACGGAAAACACCATATATTTT.